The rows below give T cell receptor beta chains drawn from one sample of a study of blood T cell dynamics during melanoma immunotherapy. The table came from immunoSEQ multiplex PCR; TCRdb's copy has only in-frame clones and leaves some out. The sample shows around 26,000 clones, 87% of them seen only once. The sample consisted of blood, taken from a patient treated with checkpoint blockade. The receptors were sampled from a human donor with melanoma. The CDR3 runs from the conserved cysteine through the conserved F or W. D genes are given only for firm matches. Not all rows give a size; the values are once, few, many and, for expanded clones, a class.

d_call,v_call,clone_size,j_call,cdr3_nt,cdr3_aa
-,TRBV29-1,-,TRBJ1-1,TGCAGCGTTGAACCCGGCGGGGGGACTGAAGCTTTCTTT,CSVEPGGGTEAFF
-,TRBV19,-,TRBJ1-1,TGTGCCAGTAGTATGGGCAGACCTGAAGCTTTCTTT,CASSMGRPEAFF
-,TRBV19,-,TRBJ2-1,TGTGCCAGTAGAGGGTGGGCGCGGGATGAGCAGTTCTTC,CASRGWARDEQFF
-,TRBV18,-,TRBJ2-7,TGTGCCAGCTCACCGACTAGTGTCGACGAGCAGTACTTC,CASSPTSVDEQYF
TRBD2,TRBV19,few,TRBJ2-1,TGTGCCAGTAGTCCCCTCAAAGCGGGAGGACGTAACAATGAGCAGTTCTTC,CASSPLKAGGRNNEQFF
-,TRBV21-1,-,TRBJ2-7,TGTGCCAGCAGCAAAAGGGCGGAGGGCTCCTACGAGCAGTACTTC,CASSKRAEGSYEQYF
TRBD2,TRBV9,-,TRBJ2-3,TGTGCCAGCAGCGTAGGTGGTAGCGGGGCAGTGGCAGATACGCAGTATTTT,CASSVGGSGAVADTQYF
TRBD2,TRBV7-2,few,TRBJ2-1,TGTGCCAGCAGCTTAGACGGGAGGGGGTCTTGGGACAATGAGCAGTTCTTC,CASSLDGRGSWDNEQFF
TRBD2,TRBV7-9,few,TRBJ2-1,TGTGCCAGCAGCTTATCCCCTACTAGCGGGCAAATCTCCTACAATGAGCAGTTCTTC,CASSLSPTSGQISYNEQFF
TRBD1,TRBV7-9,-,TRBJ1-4,TGTGCCAGCAGCTTAGTTACAGGGGTGGAAAAACTGTTTTTT,CASSLVTGVEKLFF
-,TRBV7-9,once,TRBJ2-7,TGTGCCAGCAGCTTAGCGTCGCGGGACTCCTACGAGCAGTACTTC,CASSLASRDSYEQYF
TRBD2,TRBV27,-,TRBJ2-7,TGTGCCAGCAGTGCCCGGGCAGGGAGGGCCTACGAGCAGTACTTC,CASSARAGRAYEQYF
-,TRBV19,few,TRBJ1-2,TGTGCCAGTAGCCGCGACAGCCCTTATGGCTACACCTTC,CASSRDSPYGYTF
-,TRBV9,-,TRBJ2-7,TGTGCCAGCAGCGTAGACCAGGGGTGGCACGAGCAGTACTTC,CASSVDQGWHEQYF
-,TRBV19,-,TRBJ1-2,TGTGCCAGTAGGGACCGTATGGCATTACTCGGGGGGTCTCACTATGGCTACACCTTC,CASRDRMALLGGSHYGYTF
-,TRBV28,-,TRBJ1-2,TGTGCCAGCAGCTGGGACGCATATGGCTACACCTTC,CASSWDAYGYTF
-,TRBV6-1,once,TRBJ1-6,TGTGCCAGCGGATCGGGACCCTATAATTCACCCCTCCACTTT,CASGSGPYNSPLHF
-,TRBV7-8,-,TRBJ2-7,TGTGCCAGCAGCTCCCGGGGCAGGGAGGTCGAGCAGTACTTC,CASSSRGREVEQYF
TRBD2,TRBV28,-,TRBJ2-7,TGTGCCAGCAGTGCTTGGACTAGCGGGGCCTACGAGCAGTACTTC,CASSAWTSGAYEQYF
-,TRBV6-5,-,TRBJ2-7,TGTGCCAGCAGCCCGGGAGTCCTATCGAGAGAGCAGTACTTC,CASSPGVLSREQYF
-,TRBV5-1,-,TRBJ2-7,TGCGCCAGCAGTTGGAGGACCGACGCCTACGAGCAGTACTTC,CASSWRTDAYEQYF
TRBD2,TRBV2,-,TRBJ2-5,TGTGCCAGCAATACCGGGCTAGCGGGAGGCCGGGACCAAGAGACCCAGTACTTC,CASNTGLAGGRDQETQYF
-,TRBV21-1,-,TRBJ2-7,TGTGCCAGAGACAGGGACTACGAGCAGTACTTC,CARDRDYEQYF
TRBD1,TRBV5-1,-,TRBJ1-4,TGCGCCAGCAGCACGGGACAGTTTAATGAAAAACTGTTTTTT,CASSTGQFNEKLFF
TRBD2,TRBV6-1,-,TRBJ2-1,TGTGCCAGCAGTGTCGGGACTAGCGGATACAATGAGCAGTTCTTC,CASSVGTSGYNEQFF
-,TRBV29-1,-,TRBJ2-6,TGCAGCGTTGAAATGGACATCAACTCTGGGGCCAACGTCCTGACTTTC,CSVEMDINSGANVLTF
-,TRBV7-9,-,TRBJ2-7,TGTGCCAGCTCTGGATTGAGTTACGAGCAGTACTTC,CASSGLSYEQYF
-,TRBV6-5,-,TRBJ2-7,TGTGCCAGCAGTTACGTCGCGGGGGCAGGCTACGAGCAGTACTTC,CASSYVAGAGYEQYF
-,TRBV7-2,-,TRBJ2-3,TGTGCCAGCAGCTTAGTCGGGGCGGAAGATACGCAGTATTTT,CASSLVGAEDTQYF
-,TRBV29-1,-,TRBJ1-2,TGCAGCGTTGTTAGGTCTGAGGGGGAACCCTATGGCTACACCTTC,CSVVRSEGEPYGYTF
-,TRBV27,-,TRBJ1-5,TGTGCCAGCAGTTTAGAGGGTTATAGCAATCAGCCCCAGCATTTT,CASSLEGYSNQPQHF
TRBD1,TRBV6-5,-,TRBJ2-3,TGTGCCAGCAGATGGGGACAGTACACAGATACGCAGTATTTT,CASRWGQYTDTQYF
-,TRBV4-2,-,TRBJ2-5,TGTGCCAGCAGCCAAGGGCCCGGACAGCAAGAGACCCAGTACTTC,CASSQGPGQQETQYF
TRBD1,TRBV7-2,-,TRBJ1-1,TGTGCCAGCAGCTTACGACAGGGGGCCACTGAAGCTTTCTTT,CASSLRQGATEAFF
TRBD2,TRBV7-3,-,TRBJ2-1,TGTGCCAGCAGCTCCCTCCCTAGCGGGACTTTTTACAATGAGCAGTTCTTC,CASSSLPSGTFYNEQFF
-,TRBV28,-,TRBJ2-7,TGTGCCAGCAGTCCCCTGGCCCAGCGTACGCTCTCCTACGAGCAGTACTTC,CASSPLAQRTLSYEQYF
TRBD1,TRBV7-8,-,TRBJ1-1,TGTGCCAGCAGCCCTATGACAGGGATGAACACTGAAGCTTTCTTT,CASSPMTGMNTEAFF
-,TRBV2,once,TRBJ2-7,TGTGCCAGCAGACCCGGGACCGACTACGAGCAGTACTTC,CASRPGTDYEQYF
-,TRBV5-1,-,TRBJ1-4,TGCGCCAGCCAGGGGACAACTAATGAAAAACTGTTTTTT,CASQGTTNEKLFF
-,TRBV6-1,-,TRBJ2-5,TGTGCCAGCAGTGAATACCAGGAGACCCAGTACTTC,CASSEYQETQYF